These 5 T cell receptor beta chains share one sample of origin, sequenced in a study of CD8+CD57+ T cells in acquired aplastic anemia. It was patients with CD8+CD57+ cell expansion by flow cytometry who were chosen for sequencing. Genomic DNA templated the TCR beta VDJ and CDR3 profiling. TCRdb used MiXCR to reprocess the reads, holding one entry per CDR3 protein. The sample comprises about half a million distinct CDR3 sequences, over 25% of which are singletons, and roughly 0.8% rests with the top ten. Sequenced sample: sorted CD4+, CD8+, or CD8+CD57+ T cells (not recorded which) from PBMCs. The receptors come from a human donor with aplastic anemia.

This clonotype was observed at least ten times. The V gene is TRBV2, the J gene TRBJ2-7, with 9 bases identical to TRBD1. This CDR3 region has 13 residues. With V trimmed by 8 bases and J by 7 bases, 9 bases remained unmatched. Germline V gives CDR1 SNHLY, CDR2 FYNNEI. The CDR3, as DNA: TGTGCCAGCTCTGGACAGGGGATTGCAGAGCAGTACTTC. Translating gives CASSGQGIAEQYF.

This clonotype was observed at least ten times. The rearrangement joins TRBV20-1 to TRBJ1-2; TRBD1 aligns across 10 bases. This CDR3 contains 13 residues. The germline CDR1 and CDR2 sequences are DFQATT and SNEGSKA (reference sequence). V gave up 3 bases and J gave up 5 bases; unmatched junction bases: 3. CDR3 region: CSARLGQGYGYTF. The CDR3 DNA reads TGCAGTGCTAGGTTGGGACAGGGGTATGGCTACACCTTC.

This clonotype was counted many times. The rearrangement joins TRBV9 to TRBJ1-3, with D possibly matching TRBD1 (5 bases). V was cut by 0 bases and J by 8 bases, with 15 bases left in between. The V gene's germline CDR1 is SGDLS and CDR2 YYNGEE. The CDR3 is 15 residues long. CDR3 region: CASSVDQGVVDTIYF. The CDR3 bases are TGTGCCAGCAGCGTAGATCAGGGTGTGGTGGACACCATATATTTT.

This chain joins TRBV15 and TRBJ1-5; 8 bases align to TRBD1. CDR3 length: 13 residues. Per germline, CDR1 LNHNV and CDR2 YYDKDF (reference sequence). With 0 bases clipped from V and 14 bases from J, the junction kept 6 bases outside the gene matches. The CDR3 DNA reads TGTGCCACCAGCAGAGACAGGGGGCCCTACGAGCATTTT. Protein: CATSRDRGPYEHF.

This clonotype was seen a few times. The chain links TRBV5-1 to TRBJ1-6; TRBD1 matches 7 bases. The ends lost 2 bases at V and 0 bases at J; junction bases unmatched: 2. Germline CDR1 and CDR2: SGHRS and YFSETQ. The CDR3 consists of 16 residues. CDR3 sequence reads: CASSLRDSSYNSPLHF. CDR3 in DNA: TGCGCCAGCAGCTTACGGGACAGCTCCTATAATTCACCCCTCCACTTT.